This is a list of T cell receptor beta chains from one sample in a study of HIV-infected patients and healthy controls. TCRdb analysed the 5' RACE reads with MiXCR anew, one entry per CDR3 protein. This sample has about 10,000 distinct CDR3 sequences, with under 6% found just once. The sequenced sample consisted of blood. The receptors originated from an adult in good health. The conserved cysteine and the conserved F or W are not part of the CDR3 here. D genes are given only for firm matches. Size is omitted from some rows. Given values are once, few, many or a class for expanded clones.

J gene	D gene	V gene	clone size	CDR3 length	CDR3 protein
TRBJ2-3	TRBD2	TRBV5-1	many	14	ASSLAAGGITDTQY
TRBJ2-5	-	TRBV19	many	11	ASSINRKETQY
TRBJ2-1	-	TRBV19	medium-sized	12	ASSKGGSYNEQF
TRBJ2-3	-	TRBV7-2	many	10	ASSQQESAQY
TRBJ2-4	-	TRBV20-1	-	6	SADRGP
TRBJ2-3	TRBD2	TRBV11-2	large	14	ASSETSGRATDTQY
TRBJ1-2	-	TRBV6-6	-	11	ASRYDTGLGYT
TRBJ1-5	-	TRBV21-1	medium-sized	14	ASSSQQALGNQPQH
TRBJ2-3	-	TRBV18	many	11	ASSRYSTDTQY
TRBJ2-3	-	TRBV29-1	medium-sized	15	SVEEWYGILSTDTQY
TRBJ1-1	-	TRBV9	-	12	ASTPGGSGTEAF
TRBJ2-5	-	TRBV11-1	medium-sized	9	ASSWRETQY
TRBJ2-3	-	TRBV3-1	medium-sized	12	ASGVAASTDTQY
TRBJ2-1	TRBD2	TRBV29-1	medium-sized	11	SVAGGSYNEQF
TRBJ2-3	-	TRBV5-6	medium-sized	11	ASSLGPADTQY
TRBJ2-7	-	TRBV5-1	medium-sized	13	ASRESPGEPMEQY
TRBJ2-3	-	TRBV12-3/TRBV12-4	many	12	ASSFQSPRDTQY
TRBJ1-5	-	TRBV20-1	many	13	SARDPTGRNQPQH
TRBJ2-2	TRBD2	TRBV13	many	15	ASSLWTSGGRTGELF
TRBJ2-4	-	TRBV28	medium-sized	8	ASGGNIQY
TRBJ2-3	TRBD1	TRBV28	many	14	ASSQSRDRDADTQY
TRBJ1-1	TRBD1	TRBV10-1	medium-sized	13	ASSEYRGARTEAF
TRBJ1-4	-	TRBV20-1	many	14	SARRGPGRTNEKLF
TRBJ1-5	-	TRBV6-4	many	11	ASSDSSNQPQH
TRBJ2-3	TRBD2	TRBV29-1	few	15	SVAPVGGSHHTDTQY
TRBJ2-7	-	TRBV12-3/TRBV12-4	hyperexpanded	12	ASSLGGGADEQY
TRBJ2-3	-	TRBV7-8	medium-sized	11	ASSLAFTDTQY
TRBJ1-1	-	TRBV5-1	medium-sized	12	ASSFQGLDTEAF
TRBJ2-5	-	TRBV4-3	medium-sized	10	ASSPNGETQY
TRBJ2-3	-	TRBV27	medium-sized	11	ASSLPGLDTQY
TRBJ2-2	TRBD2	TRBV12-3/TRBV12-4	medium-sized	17	ASSLAPNRRGANTGELF
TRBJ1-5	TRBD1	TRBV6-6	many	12	ASSKDRVNQPQH